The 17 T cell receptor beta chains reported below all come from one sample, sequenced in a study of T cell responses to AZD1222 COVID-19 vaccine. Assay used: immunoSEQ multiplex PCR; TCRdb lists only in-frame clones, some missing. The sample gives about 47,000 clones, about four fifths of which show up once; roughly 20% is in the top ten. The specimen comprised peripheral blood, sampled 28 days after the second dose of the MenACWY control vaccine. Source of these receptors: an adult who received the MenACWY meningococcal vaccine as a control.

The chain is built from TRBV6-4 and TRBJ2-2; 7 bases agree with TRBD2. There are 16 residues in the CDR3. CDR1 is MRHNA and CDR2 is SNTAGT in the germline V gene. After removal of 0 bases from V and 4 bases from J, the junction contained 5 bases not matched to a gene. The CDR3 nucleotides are TGTGCCAGCAGTGACTCCGCTGGGGGGGGCACCGGGGAGCTGTTTTTT. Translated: CASSDSAGGGTGELFF.

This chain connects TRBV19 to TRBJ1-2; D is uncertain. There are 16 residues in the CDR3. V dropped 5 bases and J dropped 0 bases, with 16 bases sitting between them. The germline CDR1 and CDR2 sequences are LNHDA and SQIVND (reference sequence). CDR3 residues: CASSEAGATSNYGYTF. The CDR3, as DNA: TGTGCCAGTAGTGAGGCAGGAGCTACCTCTAACTATGGCTACACCTTC.

The DNA of the CDR3 is TGTGCCAGCAGCGTAGCTACTCAGGGCACCGGGGAGCTGTTTTTT. Its translation is CASSVATQGTGELFF. The rearrangement uses TRBV9 and TRBJ2-2; D is possibly TRBD1 (5 bases). Germline V gene sequence: CDR1 SGDLS, CDR2 YYNGEE. The V and J ends lost 0 bases and 4 bases respectively, with 10 bases between them. The CDR3 length is 15 residues.

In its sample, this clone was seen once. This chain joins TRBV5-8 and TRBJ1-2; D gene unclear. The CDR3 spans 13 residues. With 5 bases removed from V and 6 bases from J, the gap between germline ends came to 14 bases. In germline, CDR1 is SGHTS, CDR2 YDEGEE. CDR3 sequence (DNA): TGTGCCAGCAGGATAGGAGGTTCGGATGGCTACACCTTC. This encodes CASRIGGSDGYTF.

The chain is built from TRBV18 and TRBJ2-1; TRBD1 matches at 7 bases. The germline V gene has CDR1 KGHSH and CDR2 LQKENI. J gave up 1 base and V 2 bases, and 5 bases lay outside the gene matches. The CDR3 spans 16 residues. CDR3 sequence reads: CASSPVGRGSYNEQFF. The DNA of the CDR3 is TGTGCCAGCTCACCAGTAGGCAGGGGGTCCTACAATGAGCAGTTCTTC. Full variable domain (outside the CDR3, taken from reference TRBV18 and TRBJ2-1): NAGVMQNPRHLVRRRGQEARLRCSPMKGHSHVYWYRQLPEEGLKFMVYLQKENIIDESGMPKERFSAEFPKEGPSILRIQQVVRGDSAAYFCASSPVGRGSYNEQFFGPGTRLTVL.

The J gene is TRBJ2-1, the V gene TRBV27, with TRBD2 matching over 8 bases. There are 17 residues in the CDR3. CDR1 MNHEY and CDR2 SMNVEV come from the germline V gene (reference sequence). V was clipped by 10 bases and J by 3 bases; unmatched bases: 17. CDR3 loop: CATRMSGSGDYYNEQFF. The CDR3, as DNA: TGTGCCACCCGAATGAGCGGGAGTGGGGACTACTACAATGAGCAGTTCTTC.

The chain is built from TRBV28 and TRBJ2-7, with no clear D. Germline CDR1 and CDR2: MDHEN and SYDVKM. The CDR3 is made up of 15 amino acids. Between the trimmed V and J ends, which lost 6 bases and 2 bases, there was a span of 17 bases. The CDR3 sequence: CASRVRVGSPYEQYF. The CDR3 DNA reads TGTGCCAGCAGGGTTAGGGTAGGTTCCCCCTACGAGCAGTACTTC.

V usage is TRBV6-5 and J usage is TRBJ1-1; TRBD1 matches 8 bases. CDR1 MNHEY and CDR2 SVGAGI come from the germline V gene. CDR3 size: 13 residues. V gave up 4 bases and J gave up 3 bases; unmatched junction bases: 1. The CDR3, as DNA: TGTGCCAGCAGTTCGGACAGGGACACTGAAGCTTTCTTT. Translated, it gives CASSSDRDTEAFF.

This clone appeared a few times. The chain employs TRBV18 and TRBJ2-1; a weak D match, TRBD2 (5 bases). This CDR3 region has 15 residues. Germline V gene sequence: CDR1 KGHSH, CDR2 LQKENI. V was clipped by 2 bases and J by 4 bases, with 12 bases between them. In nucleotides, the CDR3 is TGTGCCAGCTCACCAACTCGCGGGCAGTACAATGAGCAGTTCTTC. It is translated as CASSPTRGQYNEQFF.

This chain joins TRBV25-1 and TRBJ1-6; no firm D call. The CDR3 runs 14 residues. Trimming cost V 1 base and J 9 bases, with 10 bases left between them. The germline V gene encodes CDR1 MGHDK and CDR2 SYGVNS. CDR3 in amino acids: CASSELYVGSPLHF. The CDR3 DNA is TGTGCCAGCAGTGAATTGTACGTAGGTTCACCCCTCCACTTT.

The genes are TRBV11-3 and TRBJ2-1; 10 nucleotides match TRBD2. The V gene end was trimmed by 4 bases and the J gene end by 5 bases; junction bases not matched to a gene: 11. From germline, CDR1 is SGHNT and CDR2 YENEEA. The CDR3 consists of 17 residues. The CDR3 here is CASSSRTSGSPNNEQFF. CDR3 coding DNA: TGTGCCAGCAGCTCAAGGACTAGCGGTTCACCTAACAATGAGCAGTTCTTC.

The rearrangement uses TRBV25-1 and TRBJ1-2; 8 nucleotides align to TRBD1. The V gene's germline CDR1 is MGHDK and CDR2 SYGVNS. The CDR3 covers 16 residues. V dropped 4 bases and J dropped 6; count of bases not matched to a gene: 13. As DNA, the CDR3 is TGTGCCAGCAGTGGAATTCTCGGACAGGGAGCCGATGGCTACACCTTC. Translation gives CASSGILGQGADGYTF.

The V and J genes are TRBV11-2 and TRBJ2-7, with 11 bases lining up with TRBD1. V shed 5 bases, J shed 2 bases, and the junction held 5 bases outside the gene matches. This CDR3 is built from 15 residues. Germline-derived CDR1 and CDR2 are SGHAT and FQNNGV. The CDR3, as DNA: TGTGCCAGCAGCCCCGGGACAGGGGGGCCCTACGAGCAGTACTTC. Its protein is CASSPGTGGPYEQYF.

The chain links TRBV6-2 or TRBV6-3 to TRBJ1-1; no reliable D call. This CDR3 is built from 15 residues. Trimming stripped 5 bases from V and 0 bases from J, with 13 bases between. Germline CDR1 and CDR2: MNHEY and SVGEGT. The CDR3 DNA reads TGTGCCAGCAGTGGGTGGGAGATTATGAACACTGAAGCTTTCTTT. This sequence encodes CASSGWEIMNTEAFF.

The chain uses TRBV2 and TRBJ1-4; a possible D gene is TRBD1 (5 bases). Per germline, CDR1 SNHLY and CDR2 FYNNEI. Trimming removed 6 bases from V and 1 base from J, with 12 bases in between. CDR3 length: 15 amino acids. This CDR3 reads CASRRDSLTNEKLFF. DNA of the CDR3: TGTGCCAGCAGACGTGACAGCCTAACTAATGAAAAACTGTTTTTT. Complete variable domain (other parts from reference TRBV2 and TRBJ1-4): EPEVTQTPSHQVTQMGQEVILRCVPISNHLYFYWYRQILGQKVEFLVSFYNNEISEKSEIFDDQFSVERPDGSNFTLKIRSTKLEDSAMYFCASRRDSLTNEKLFFGSGTQLSVL.

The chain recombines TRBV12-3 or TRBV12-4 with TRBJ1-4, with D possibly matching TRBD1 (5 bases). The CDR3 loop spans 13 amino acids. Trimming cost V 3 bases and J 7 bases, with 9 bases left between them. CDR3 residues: CASSFVGTEKLFF. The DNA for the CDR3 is TGTGCCAGCAGTTTCGTAGGGACTGAAAAACTGTTTTTT.

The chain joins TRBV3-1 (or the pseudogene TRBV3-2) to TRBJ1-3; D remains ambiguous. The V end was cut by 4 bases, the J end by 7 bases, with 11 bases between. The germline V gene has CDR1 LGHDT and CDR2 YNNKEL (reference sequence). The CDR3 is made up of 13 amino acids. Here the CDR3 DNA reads TGTGCCAGCAGCCCTCTATCGAAGAACACCATATATTTT. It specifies CASSPLSKNTIYF.